The entry below gives a single TCR beta chain sequence along with its context. The sample belongs to a study of blood T cell repertoires in COVID-19. The overall study: The study drew acute and convalescent COVID-19 samples from the United States, Italy and Spain. From T cells, B-cell-depleted T cells, or PBMCs came the material, which was cDNA or gDNA.

The CDR3 length is 15 residues. The trim removed 9 bases at V and 5 bases at J, leaving 13 bases unmatched. Per the germline V gene, CDR1 is MRHNA and CDR2 is SNTAGT. As originally analysed: Amplification of reference gene primers was used by the study to estimate nucleated cell counts. Using immunoSEQ multiplex PCR, the repertoire was profiled, and TCRdb retains in-frame clones only, with some absent. V, J and clone size were drawn from that table, and D and trimming were deduced from the DNA. The profile shows about 200,000 clones, around 80% of them singletons. The rearrangement joins TRBV6-4 to TRBJ2-1, with 7 bases that match TRBD2. The source is an elderly woman with acute or convalescent COVID-19. Sequencing used peripheral blood. CDR3 region: CASAPFGGGNNEQFF. CDR3 bases: TGTGCCAGTGCCCCTTTTGGGGGAGGGAACAATGAGCAGTTCTTC.